This TCR beta chain emerged from a study of blood T cells in healthy people across ages. Whole-study findings and limits: Per million T cells, the diversity of TCR beta decreased roughly linearly as age advanced. Strong correlation was found linking TCR beta diversity to naive T cell percentage.

The ends were cut back, 6 bases at V and 0 bases at J, with 12 bases in the middle. The CDR3 sequence is 14 residues long. Germline CDR1 is MNHEY and CDR2 is SVGAGI. No fewer than 5.5 micrograms of total RNA were isolated from every sample. Many counts were recorded for this clonotype. Its antigen is not known. It was with a sample-barcoded 5' primer and a J-beta primer mix that a second PCR of roughly 7 to 12 cycles was run. From each sample, at least 2.5 million paired-end reads containing CDR3 were obtained. TCRdb reprocessed the 5' RACE reads via MiXCR and lists one record per CDR3 protein. The sample holds about 1,500,000 distinct CDR3 sequences, 28% seen once.

The sequencing input was blood. The rearrangement uses TRBV6-5 and TRBJ2-7, with D perhaps matching TRBD2 (5 bases). The sequence was obtained from a woman aged 25 to 45 in good health. CDR3 sequence: CASRPTEVSYEQYF. The CDR3 DNA follows: TGTGCCAGCAGACCCACGGAGGTCTCCTACGAGCAGTACTTC.